Listed here is a single T cell receptor beta chain. Assay: immunoSEQ multiplex PCR; the TCRdb copy retains only in-frame clones and omits some. The sample holds about 160,000 clones, 94% seen once. The CDR3 length is 16 residues. Losses at the gene ends were 1 base for V and 4 bases for J; bases not matched to a gene: 3. CDR1 and CDR2 from the germline V gene are LGHNT and FRNRAP. This sample was taken from a study of control samples from healthy donors and cancer patients. The chain carries TRBV12-5 and TRBJ1-3; 11 nucleotides match TRBD1. The sample comprised blood. The sequence came from a woman aged 40 to 50 in good health. The CDR3 DNA is TGTGCTAGTGGTTTGGCGGACAGGGGGCCGGGAAACACCATATATTTT. This translates into CASGLADRGPGNTIYF.